This T cell receptor beta chain was found in a study of T cell responses to AZD1222 COVID-19 vaccine. Study-wide context: Both about-4-week and about-12-week second-dose recipients were combined.

CDR3 length: 16 amino acids. V was cut by 3 bases and J by 4 bases, with 15 bases left in between. The germline V gene encodes CDR1 LGHNA and CDR2 YNFKEQ. Study-wide results and caveats: Vaccination with two AZD1222 doses was followed by a rise in Spike-specific TCR breadth and depth.

Sequenced by immunoSEQ multiplex PCR; TCRdb stores in-frame clones only, minus some. The sample comprises about 210,000 clones, around 94% of which are singletons, and less than 1.5% rests with the top ten. Worth noting for this clone: The target antigen is unknown.

Sequenced here: peripheral blood, sampled on day 0 of AZD1222 vaccination. This TCR was sampled from an adult in good health. This chain joins TRBV4-2 and TRBJ2-2; D is possibly TRBD2 (6 bases). CDR3 loop: CASSHGGVEGTGELFF. The CDR3 bases are TGTGCCAGCAGCCACGGAGGGGTGGAGGGCACCGGGGAGCTGTTTTTT.